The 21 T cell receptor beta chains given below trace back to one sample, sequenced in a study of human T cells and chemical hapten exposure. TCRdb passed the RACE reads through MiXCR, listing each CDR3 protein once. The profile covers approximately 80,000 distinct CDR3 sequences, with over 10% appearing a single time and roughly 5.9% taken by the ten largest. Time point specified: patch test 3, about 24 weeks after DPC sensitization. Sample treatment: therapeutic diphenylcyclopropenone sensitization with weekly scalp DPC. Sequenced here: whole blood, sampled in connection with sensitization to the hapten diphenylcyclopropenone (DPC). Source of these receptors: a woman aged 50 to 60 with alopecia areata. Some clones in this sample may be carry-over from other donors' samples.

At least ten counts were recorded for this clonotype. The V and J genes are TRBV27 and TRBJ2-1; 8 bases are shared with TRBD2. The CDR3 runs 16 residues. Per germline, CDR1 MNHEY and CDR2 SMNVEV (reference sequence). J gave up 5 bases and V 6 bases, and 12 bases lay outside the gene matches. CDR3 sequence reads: CASSRILAGHDNEQFF. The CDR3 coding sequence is TGTGCCAGCAGCCGCATCCTAGCGGGTCACGACAATGAGCAGTTCTTC.

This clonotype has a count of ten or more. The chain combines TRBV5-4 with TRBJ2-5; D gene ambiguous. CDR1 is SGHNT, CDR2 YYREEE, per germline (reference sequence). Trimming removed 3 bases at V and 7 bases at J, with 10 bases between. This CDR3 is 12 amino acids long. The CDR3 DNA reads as TGTGCCAGCAGCTATAATTACGGGACCCAGTACTTC. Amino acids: CASSYNYGTQYF. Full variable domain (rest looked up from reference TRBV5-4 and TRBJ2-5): ETGVTQSPTHLIKTRGQQVTLRCSSQSGHNTVSWYQQALGQGPQFIFQYYREEENGRGNFPPRFSGLQFPNYSSELNVNALELDDSALYLCASSYNYGTQYFGPGTRLLVL.

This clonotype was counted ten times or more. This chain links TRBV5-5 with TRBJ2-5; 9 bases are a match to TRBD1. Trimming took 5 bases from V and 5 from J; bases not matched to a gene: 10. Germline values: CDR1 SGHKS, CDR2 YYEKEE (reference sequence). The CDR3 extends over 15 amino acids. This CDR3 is CASRLPGTGLETQYF. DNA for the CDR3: TGTGCCAGCAGGCTCCCTGGGACAGGGCTTGAGACCCAGTACTTC.

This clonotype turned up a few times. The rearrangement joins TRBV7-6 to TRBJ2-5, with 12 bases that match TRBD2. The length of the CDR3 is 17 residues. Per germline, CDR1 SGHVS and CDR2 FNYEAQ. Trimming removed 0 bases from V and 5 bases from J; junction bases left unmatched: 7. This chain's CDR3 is CASSLAPASGRGETQYF. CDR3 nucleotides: TGTGCCAGCAGCTTAGCGCCAGCTAGCGGGAGGGGTGAGACCCAGTACTTC.

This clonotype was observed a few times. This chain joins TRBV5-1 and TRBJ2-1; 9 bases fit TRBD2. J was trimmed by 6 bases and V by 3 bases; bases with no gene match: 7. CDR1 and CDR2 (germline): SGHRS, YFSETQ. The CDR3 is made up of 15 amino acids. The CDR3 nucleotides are TGCGCCAGCAGCTGGGCGGGACTAGCTATCAATGAGCAGTTCTTC. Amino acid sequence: CASSWAGLAINEQFF.

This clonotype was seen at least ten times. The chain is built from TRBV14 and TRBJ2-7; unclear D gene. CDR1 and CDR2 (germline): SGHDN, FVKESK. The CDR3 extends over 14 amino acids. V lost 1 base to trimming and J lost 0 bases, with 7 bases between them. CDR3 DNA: TGTGCCAGCAGCCAAGGGGGATACTCCTACGAGCAGTACTTC. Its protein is CASSQGGYSYEQYF.

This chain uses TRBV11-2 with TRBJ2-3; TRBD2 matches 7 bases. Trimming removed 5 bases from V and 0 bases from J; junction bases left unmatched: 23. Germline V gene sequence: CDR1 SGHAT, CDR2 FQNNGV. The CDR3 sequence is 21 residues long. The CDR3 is CASSRSWTSFAGRTSTDTQYF. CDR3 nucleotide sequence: TGTGCCAGCAGCCGATCCTGGACTAGTTTCGCTGGTCGTACTAGCACAGATACGCAGTATTTT.

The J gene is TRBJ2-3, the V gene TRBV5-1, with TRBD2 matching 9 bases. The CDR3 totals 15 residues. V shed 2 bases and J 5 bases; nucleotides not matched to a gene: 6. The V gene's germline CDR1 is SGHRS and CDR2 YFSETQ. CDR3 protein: CASSLNSGSGDTQYF. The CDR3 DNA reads TGCGCCAGCAGCTTAAATAGCGGGAGCGGAGATACGCAGTATTTT.

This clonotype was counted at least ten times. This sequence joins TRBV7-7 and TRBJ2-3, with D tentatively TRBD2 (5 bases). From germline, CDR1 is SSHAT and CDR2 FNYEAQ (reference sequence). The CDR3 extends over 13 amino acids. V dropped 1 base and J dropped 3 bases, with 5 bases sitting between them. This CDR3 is CASSLGTTDTQYF. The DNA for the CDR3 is TGTGCCAGCAGCTTAGGGACTACAGATACGCAGTATTTT.

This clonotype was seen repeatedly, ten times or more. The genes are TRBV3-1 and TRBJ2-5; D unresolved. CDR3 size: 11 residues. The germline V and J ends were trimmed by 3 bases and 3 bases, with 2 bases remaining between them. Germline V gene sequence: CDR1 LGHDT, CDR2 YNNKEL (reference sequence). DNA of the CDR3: TGTGCCAGCAGCCACGAAGAGACCCAGTACTTC. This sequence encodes CASSHEETQYF.

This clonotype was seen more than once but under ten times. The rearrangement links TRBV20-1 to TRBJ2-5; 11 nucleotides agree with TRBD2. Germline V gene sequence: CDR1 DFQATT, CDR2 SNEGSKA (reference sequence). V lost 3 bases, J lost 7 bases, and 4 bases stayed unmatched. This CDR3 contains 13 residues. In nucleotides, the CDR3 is TGCAGTGCTAGGCCCCTAGCGGGAGGGACCCAGTACTTC. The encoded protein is CSARPLAGGTQYF.

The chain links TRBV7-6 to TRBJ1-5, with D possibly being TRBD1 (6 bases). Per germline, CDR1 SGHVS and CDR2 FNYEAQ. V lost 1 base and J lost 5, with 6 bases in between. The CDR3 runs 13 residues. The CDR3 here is CASSLDRDQPQHF. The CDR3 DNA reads TGTGCCAGCAGCTTAGACAGGGATCAGCCCCAGCATTTT.

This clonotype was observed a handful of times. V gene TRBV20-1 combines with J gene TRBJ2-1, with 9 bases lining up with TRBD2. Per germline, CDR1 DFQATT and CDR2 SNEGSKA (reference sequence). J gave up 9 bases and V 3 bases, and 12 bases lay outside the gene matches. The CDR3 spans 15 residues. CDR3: CSASLAGTTGGEQFF. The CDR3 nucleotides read TGCAGTGCTAGTCTAGCGGGAACAACCGGGGGTGAGCAGTTCTTC.

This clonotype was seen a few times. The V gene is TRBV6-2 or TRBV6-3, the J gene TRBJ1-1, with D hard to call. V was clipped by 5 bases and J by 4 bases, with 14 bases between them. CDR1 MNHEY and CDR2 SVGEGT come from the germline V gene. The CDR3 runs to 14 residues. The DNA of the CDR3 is TGTGCCAGCAGTGGCCCAGGAGTCGGCACTGAAGCTTTCTTT. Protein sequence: CASSGPGVGTEAFF.

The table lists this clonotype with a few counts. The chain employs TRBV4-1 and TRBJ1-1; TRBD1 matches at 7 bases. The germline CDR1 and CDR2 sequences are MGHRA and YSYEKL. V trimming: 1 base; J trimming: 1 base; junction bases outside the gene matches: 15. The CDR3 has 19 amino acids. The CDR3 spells CASSQVLNDRESGNTEAFF. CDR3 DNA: TGCGCCAGCAGCCAAGTCCTGAATGACAGGGAAAGCGGGAACACTGAAGCTTTCTTT.

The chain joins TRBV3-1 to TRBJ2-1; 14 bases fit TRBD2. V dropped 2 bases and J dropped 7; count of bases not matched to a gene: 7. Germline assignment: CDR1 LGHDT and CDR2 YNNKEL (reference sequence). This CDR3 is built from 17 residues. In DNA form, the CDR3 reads TGTGCCAGCAGCCAATCCGGCGGGACTAGCGGGAGAAATGAGCAGTTCTTC. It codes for CASSQSGGTSGRNEQFF.

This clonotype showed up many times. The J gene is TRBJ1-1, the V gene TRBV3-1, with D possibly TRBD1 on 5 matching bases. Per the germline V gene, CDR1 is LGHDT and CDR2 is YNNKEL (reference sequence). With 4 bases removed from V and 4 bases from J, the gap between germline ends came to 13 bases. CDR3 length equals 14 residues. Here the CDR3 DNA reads TGTGCCAGCAGCCCCTTCCGGGGGGTCACTGAAGCTTTCTTT. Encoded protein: CASSPFRGVTEAFF.

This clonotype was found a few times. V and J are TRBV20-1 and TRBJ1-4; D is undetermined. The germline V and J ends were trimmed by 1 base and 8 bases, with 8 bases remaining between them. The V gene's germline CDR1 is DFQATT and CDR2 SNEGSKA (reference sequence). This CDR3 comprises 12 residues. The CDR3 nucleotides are TGCAGTGCTAGAGGTGATAAGGAAAAACTGTTTTTT. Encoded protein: CSARGDKEKLFF.

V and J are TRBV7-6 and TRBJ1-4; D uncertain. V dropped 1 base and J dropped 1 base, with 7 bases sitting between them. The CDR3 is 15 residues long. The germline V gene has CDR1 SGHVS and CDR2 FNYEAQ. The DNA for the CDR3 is TGTGCCAGCAGCTTAGAAGGAGGAACTAATGAAAAACTGTTTTTT. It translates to CASSLEGGTNEKLFF.

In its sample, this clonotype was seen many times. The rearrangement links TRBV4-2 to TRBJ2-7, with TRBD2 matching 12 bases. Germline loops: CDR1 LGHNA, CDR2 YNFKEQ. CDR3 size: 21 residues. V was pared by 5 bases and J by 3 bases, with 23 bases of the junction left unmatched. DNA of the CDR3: TGTGCCAGCAGCACGTCTAGGATAAAGACTAGCGGGAGTTCTTATGTCTACGAGCAGTACTTC. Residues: CASSTSRIKTSGSSYVYEQYF.

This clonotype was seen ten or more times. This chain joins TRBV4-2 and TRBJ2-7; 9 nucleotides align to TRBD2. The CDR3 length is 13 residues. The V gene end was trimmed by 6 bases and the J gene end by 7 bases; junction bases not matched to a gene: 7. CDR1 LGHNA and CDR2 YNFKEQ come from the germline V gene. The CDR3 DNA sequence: TGTGCCAGCAGGGATAGCGGGAGTCGGGAGCAGTACTTC. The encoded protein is CASRDSGSREQYF.